This T cell receptor (beta chain) was profiled in a study of blood T cell repertoires in COVID-19. Clones were sequenced by immunoSEQ multiplex PCR, and TCRdb holds only the in-frame ones, with some missing. The sample lists about 130,000 clones; 90% were seen once. This CDR3 contains 15 residues. V lost 5 bases, J lost 0 bases, and 2 bases stayed unmatched. Germline V lookup: CDR1 SEHNR, CDR2 FQNEAQ (reference sequence). This TCR was recovered from a man aged 50-59 years with active COVID-19. The sequenced sample was peripheral blood. V gene TRBV7-9 combines with J gene TRBJ2-3; 10 bases match TRBD2. DNA of the CDR3: TGTGCCAGCAGCCTGACTAGCGGGAGCACAGATACGCAGTATTTT. Translated, it gives CASSLTSGSTDTQYF.